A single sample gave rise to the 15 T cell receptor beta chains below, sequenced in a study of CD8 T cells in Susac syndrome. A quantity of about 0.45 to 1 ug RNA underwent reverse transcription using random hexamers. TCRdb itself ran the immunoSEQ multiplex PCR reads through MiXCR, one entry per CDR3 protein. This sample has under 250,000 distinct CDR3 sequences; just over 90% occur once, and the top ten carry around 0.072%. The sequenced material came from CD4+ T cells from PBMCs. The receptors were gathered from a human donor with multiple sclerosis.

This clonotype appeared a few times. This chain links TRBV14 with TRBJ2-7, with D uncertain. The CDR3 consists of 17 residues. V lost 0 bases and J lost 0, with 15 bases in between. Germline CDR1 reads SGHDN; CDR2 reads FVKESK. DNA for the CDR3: TGTGCCAGCAGCCAAGATCTTAGTCCGGGCTACTCCTACGAGCAGTACTTC. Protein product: CASSQDLSPGYSYEQYF.

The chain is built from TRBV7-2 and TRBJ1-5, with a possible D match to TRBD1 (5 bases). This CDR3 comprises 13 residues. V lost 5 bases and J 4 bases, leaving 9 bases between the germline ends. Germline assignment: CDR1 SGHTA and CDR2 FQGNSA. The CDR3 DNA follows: TGTGCCAGCAGCCATCGGGGGAATCAGCCCCAGCATTTT. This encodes CASSHRGNQPQHF.

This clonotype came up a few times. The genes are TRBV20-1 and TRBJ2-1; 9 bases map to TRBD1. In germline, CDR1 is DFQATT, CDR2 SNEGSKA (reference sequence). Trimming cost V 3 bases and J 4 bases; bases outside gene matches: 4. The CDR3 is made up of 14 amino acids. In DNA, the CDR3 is TGCAGTGCTAGGGGACAGGGAGGGTACAATGAGCAGTTCTTC. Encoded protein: CSARGQGGYNEQFF.

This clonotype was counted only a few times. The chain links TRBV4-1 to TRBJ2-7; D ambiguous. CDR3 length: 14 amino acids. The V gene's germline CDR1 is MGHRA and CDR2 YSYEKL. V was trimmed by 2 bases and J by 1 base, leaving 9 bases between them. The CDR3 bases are TGCGCCAGCAGCCAATTTCGGCTTTCCTACGAGCAGTACTTC. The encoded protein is CASSQFRLSYEQYF.

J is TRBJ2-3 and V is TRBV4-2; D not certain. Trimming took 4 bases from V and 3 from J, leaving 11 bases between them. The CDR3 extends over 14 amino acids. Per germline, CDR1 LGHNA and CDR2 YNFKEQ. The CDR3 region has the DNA TGTGCCAGCAGCCCCCGGGCCGAAACAGATACGCAGTATTTT. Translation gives CASSPRAETDTQYF.

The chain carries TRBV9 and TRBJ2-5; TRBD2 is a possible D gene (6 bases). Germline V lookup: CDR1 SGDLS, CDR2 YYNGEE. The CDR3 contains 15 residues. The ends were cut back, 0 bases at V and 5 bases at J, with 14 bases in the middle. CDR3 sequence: CASSVGASVWETQYF. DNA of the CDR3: TGTGCCAGCAGCGTAGGAGCTAGCGTGTGGGAGACCCAGTACTTC.

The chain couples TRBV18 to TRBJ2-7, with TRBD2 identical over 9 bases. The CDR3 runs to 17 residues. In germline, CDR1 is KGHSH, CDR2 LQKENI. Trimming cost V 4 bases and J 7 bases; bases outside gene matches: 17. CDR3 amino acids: CASSLHAGSGGKLEQYF. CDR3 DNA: TGTGCCAGCTCACTCCACGCGGGTAGCGGGGGCAAACTTGAGCAGTACTTC.

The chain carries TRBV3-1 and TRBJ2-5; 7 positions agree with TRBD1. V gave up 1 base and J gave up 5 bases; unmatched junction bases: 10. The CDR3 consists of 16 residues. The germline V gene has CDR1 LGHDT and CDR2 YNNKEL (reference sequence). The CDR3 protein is CASSQVGTDLRETQYF. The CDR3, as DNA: TGTGCCAGCAGCCAAGTGGGGACAGACCTCAGGGAGACCCAGTACTTC.

The CDR3 nucleotides read TGCGCCAGCAGCCCTGACCATAAAACCGAGTACTTC. It yields the protein CASSPDHKTEYF. V is TRBV4-1 and J is TRBJ2-5, with D uncertain. V lost 4 bases and J 12 bases, leaving 15 bases between the germline ends. Germline V lookup: CDR1 MGHRA, CDR2 YSYEKL. CDR3 length equals 12 residues.

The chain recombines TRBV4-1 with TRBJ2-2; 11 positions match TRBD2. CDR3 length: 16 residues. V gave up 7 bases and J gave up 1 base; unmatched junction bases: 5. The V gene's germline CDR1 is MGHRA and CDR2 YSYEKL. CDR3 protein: CASTLAGGLNTGELFF. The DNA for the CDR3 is TGCGCCAGCACCTTAGCGGGAGGGCTGAACACCGGGGAGCTGTTTTTT.

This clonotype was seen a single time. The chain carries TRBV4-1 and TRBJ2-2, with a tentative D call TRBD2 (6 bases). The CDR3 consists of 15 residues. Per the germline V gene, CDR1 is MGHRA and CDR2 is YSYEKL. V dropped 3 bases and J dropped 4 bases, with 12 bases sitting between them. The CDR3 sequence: CASSHPGLFTGELFF. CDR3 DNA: TGCGCCAGCAGCCACCCGGGACTTTTCACCGGGGAGCTGTTTTTT.

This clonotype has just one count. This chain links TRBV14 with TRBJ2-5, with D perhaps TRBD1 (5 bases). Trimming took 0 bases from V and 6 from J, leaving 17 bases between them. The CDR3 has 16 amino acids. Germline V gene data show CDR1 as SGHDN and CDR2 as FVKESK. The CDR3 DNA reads TGTGCCAGCAGCCAAGATTCTTCTCAGGGTCGACAGACCCAGTACTTC. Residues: CASSQDSSQGRQTQYF.

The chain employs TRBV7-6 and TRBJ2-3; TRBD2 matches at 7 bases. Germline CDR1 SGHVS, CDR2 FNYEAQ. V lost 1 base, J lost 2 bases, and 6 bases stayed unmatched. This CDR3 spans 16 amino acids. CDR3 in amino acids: CASSLGASGPTDTQYF. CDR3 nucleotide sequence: TGTGCCAGCAGCTTAGGTGCTAGCGGCCCCACAGATACGCAGTATTTT.

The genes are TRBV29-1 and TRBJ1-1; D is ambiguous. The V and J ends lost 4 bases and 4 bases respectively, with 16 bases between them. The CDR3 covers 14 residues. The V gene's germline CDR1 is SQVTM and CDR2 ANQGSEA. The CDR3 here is CSVGGHDIGTEAFF. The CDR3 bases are TGCAGCGTTGGAGGGCACGATATCGGCACTGAAGCTTTCTTT. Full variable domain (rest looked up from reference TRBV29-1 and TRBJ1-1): SAVISQKPSRDICQRGTSLTIQCQVDSQVTMMFWYRQQPGQSLTLIATANQGSEATYESGFVIDKFPISRPNLTFSTLTVSNMSPEDSSIYLCSVGGHDIGTEAFFGQGTRLTVV.

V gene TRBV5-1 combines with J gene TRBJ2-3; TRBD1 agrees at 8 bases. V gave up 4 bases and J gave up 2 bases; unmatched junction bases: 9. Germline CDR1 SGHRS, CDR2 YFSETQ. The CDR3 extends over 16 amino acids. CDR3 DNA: TGCGCCAGCAGCACCCGGGACAGGAGCGTCACAGATACGCAGTATTTT. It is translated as CASSTRDRSVTDTQYF. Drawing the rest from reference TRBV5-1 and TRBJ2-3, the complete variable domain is KAGVTQTPRYLIKTRGQQVTLSCSPISGHRSVSWYQQTPGQGLQFLFEYFSETQRNKGNFPGRFSGRQFSNSRSEMNVSTLELGDSALYLCASSTRDRSVTDTQYFGPGTRLTVL.